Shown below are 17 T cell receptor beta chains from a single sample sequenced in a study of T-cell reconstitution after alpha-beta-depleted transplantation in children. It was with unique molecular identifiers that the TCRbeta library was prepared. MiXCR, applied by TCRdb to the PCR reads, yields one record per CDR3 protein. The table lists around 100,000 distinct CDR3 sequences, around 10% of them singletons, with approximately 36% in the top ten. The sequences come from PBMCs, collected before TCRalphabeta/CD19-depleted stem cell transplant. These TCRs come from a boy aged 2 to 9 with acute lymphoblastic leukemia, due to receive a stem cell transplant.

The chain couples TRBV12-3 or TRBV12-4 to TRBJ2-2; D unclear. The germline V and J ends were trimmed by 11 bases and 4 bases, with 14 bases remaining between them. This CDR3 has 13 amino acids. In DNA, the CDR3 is TGTGCCTTTCAGGTCTTTAGCACCGGGGAGCTGTTTTTT. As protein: CAFQVFSTGELFF.

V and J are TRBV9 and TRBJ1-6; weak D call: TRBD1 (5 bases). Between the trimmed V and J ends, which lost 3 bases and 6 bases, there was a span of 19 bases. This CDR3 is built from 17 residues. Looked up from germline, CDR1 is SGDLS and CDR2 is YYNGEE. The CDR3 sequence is CASSELGWGRGNSPLHF. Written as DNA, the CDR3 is TGTGCCAGCAGCGAATTAGGGTGGGGTAGGGGTAATTCACCCCTCCACTTT. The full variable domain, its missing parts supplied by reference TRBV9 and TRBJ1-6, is DSGVTQTPKHLITATGQRVTLRCSPRSGDLSVYWYQQSLDQGLQFLIQYYNGEERAKGNILERFSAQQFPDLHSELNLSSLELGDSALYFCASSELGWGRGNSPLHFGNGTRLTVT.

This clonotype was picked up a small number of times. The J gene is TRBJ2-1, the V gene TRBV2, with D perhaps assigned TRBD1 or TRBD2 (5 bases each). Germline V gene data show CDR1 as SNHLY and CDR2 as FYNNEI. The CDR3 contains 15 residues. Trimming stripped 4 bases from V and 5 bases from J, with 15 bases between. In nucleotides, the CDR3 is TGTGCCAGCAGTGCAACCCAAGGGACCAACAATGAGCAGTTCTTC. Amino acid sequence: CASSATQGTNNEQFF.

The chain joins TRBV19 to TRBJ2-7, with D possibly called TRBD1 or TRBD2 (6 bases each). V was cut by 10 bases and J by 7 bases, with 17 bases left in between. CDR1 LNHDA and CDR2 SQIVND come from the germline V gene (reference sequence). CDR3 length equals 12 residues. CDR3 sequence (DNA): TGTGCCACACTAGGCGGAGGGGGTGAGCAGTACTTC. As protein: CATLGGGGEQYF.

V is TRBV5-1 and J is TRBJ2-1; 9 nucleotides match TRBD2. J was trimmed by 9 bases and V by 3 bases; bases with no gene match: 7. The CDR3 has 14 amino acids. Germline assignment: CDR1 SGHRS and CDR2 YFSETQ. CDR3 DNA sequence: TGCGCCAGCAGCTCCACCGGGACTAGCTTTGAGCAGTTCTTC. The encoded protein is CASSSTGTSFEQFF. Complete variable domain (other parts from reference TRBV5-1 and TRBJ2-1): KAGVTQTPRYLIKTRGQQVTLSCSPISGHRSVSWYQQTPGQGLQFLFEYFSETQRNKGNFPGRFSGRQFSNSRSEMNVSTLELGDSALYLCASSSTGTSFEQFFGPGTRLTVL.

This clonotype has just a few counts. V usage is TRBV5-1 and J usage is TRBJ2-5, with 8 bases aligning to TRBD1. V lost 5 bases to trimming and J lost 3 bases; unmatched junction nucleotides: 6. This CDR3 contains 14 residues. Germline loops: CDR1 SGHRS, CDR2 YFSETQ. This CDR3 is CASRPEDREETQYF. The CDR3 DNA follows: TGCGCCAGCAGACCCGAGGACAGGGAAGAGACCCAGTACTTC.

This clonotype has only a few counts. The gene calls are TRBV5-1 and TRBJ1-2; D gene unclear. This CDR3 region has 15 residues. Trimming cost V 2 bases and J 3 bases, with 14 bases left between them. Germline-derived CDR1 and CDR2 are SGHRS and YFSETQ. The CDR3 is CASSLGGEHYYGYTF. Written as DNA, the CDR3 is TGCGCCAGCAGCTTAGGAGGAGAACACTACTATGGCTACACCTTC.

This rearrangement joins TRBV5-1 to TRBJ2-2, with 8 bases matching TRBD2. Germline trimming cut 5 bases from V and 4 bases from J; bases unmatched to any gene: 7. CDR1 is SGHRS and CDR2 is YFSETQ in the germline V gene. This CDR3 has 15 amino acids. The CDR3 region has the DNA TGCGCCAGCAGATTTAGCGGGATTAGCACCGGGGAGCTGTTTTTT. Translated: CASRFSGISTGELFF.

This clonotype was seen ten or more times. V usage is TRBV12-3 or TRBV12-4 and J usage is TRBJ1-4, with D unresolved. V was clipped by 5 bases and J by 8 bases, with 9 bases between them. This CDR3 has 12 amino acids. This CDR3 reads CASSTLGEKLFF. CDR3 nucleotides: TGTGCCAGCAGTACCTTGGGGGAAAAACTGTTTTTT.

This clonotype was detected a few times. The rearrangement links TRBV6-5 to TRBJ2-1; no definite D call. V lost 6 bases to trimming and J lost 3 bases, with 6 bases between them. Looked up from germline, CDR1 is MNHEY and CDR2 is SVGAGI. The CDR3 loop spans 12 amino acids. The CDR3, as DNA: TGTGCCAGCAGCGGATACTACAATGAGCAGTTCTTC. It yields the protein CASSGYYNEQFF.

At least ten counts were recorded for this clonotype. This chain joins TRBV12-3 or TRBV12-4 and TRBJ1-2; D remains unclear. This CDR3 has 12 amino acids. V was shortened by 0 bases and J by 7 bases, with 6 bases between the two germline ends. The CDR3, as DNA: TGTGCCAGCAGTTTAGCTGCCTCTGGCTACACCTTC. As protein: CASSLAASGYTF.

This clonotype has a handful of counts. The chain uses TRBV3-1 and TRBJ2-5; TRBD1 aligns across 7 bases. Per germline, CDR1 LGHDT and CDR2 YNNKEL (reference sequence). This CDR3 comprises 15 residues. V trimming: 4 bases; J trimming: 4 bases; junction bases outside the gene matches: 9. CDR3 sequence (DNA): TGTGCCAGCAGCCGTGCAGGGGGATTTCTAGAGACCCAGTACTTC. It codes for CASSRAGGFLETQYF.

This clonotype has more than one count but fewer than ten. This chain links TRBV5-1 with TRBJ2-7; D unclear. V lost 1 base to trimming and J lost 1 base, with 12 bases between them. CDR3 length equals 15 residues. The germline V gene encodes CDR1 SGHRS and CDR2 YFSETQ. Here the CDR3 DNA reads TGCGCCAGCAGCTTGTTTAAAGGGAATTCCTACGAGCAGTACTTC. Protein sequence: CASSLFKGNSYEQYF.

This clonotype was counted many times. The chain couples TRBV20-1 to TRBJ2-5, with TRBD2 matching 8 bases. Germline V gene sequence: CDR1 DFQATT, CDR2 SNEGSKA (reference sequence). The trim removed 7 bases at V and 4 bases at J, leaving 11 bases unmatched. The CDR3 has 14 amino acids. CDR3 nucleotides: TGCAGTGTCGCATCGAGCGGGAGTGCAGAGACCCAGTACTTC. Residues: CSVASSGSAETQYF.

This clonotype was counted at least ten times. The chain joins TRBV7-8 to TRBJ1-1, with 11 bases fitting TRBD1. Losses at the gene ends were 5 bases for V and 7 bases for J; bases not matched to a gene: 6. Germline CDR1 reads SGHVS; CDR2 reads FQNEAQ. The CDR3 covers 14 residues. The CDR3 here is CASSKGQGAFEAFF. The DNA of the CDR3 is TGTGCCAGCAGCAAAGGACAGGGGGCGTTTGAAGCTTTCTTT.

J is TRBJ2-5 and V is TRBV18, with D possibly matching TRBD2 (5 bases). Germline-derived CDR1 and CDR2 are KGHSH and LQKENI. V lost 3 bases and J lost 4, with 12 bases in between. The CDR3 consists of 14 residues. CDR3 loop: CASSPPGLPETQYF. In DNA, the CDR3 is TGTGCCAGCTCACCGCCCGGACTCCCAGAGACCCAGTACTTC.

DNA for the CDR3: TGTGCCACCAGCAGAGGAAGGGGGCTGGTGACCCAGTACTTC. The encoded protein is CATSRGRGLVTQYF. This rearrangement joins TRBV15 to TRBJ2-5, with 7 positions matching TRBD1. CDR1 is LNHNV, CDR2 YYDKDF, per germline (reference sequence). Unmatched junction bases numbered 6, after V lost 1 base and J lost 7 bases. The CDR3 length is 14 residues.